This T cell receptor (beta chain) was sequenced in a study of T cell changes during pregnancy in multiple sclerosis. Generated by immunoSEQ multiplex PCR, the TCRdb table keeps only in-frame clones and is missing some. Among about 56,000 clones, roughly 94% were seen once, and the ten largest hold 0.15% to 0.2%. Trimming at V came to 5 bases and at J to 7 bases, leaving 4 bases not matched to a gene. CDR3 length: 13 residues. Germline V gives CDR1 GTSNPN, CDR2 SVGIG (reference sequence). Here the sequenced sample was CD4+ T cells from peripheral blood mononuclear cells, taken in the second trimester of pregnancy. The sequence derives from a female donor with multiple sclerosis, enrolled in a pregnancy study. The genes are TRBV30 and TRBJ1-5, with 11 bases fitting TRBD1. CDR3 protein: CAWGGQGGQPQHF. CDR3 bases: TGTGCCTGGGGGGGACAGGGGGGACAGCCCCAGCATTTT.